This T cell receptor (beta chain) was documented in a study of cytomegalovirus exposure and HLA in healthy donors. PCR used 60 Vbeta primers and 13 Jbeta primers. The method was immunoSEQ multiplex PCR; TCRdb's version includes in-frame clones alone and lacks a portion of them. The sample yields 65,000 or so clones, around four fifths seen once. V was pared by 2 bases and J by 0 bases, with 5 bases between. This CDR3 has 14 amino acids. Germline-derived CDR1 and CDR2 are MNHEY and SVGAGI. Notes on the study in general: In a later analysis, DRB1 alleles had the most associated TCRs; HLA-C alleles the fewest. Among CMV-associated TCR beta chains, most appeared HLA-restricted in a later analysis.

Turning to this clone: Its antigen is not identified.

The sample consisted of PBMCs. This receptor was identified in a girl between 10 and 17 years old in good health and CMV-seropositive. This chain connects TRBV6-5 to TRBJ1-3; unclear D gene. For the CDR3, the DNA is TGTGCCAGCAGTTACGGCAGCTCTGGAAACACCATATATTTT. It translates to CASSYGSSGNTIYF.